A selection of T cell receptor beta chains follows, all from one sample in a study of T cells after yellow fever vaccination. TCRdb processed the 5' RACE reads anew with MiXCR; each CDR3 protein has one entry. The sample carries under 550,000 distinct CDR3 sequences, about a fifth recorded once. The source material was PBMCs, sampled less than 25 days after the first yellow fever vaccination. The receptor source for this set is a man between 18 and 29 years old who received the YFV17D yellow fever vaccine. CDR3s include the opening cysteine and the closing phenylalanine or tryptophan. Fields, in order: D gene, J gene, V gene, clone size, CDR3 DNA, CDR3 protein. A D gene is named only where the DNA matches it firmly. Size values are once, few and many counts, or a class for expanded clones, and some rows have none.

>-|TRBJ2-3|TRBV9|few
TGTGCCAGCAGCGTAGATAGCGGAAGCACAGATACGCAGTATTTT
CASSVDSGSTDTQYF
>-|TRBJ1-2|TRBV9|-
TGTGCCAGCAGCGTTTCGTCATTTGCCGGCTACACCTTC
CASSVSSFAGYTF
>TRBD2|TRBJ2-3|TRBV12-3/TRBV12-4|few
TGTGCCAGCAGTCCTCTAGCGGGGGGGGCGGGAGATACGCAGTATTTT
CASSPLAGGAGDTQYF
>TRBD2|TRBJ2-5|TRBV6-2/TRBV6-3|-
TGTGCCAGCAGTTACCGAGGTAGCGGGGGATCAGAGACCCAGTACTTC
CASSYRGSGGSETQYF
>-|TRBJ2-7|TRBV6-1|few
TGTGCCAGCGCAGACGTCGGGGCGGGCTACGAGCAGTACTTC
CASADVGAGYEQYF
>-|TRBJ1-2|TRBV3-1|many
TGTGCCAGCAGTCAGCAGGGAAGCTATGGCTACACCTTC
CASSQQGSYGYTF
>TRBD1|TRBJ1-2|TRBV9|few
TGTGCCAGCAGCCCCCGAGGACAGGCGATCTATGGCTACACCTTC
CASSPRGQAIYGYTF
>-|TRBJ2-3|TRBV20-1|few
TGCAGTGCTAGAAGGGGTTCGGGGCCAAAGGATACGCAGTATTTT
CSARRGSGPKDTQYF
>TRBD1|TRBJ2-2|TRBV19|-
TGTGCCAGTTCGGGACAGGGTTTGGCCGGGGAGCTGTTTTTT
CASSGQGLAGELFF
>TRBD1|TRBJ1-6|TRBV7-2|-
TGTGCCAGCAGCTTAGTGGGGACAGGGGGGAATTCACCCCTCCACTTT
CASSLVGTGGNSPLHF
>TRBD1|TRBJ2-7|TRBV27|few
TGTGCCAGCAGAAGGGACAGGACTTCCTACGAGCAGTACTTC
CASRRDRTSYEQYF
>-|TRBJ2-7|TRBV30|-
TGTGCCTGGAGTACCATAAGGACCTTACCCAGGAGCTCCTACGAGCAGTACTTC
CAWSTIRTLPRSSYEQYF
>-|TRBJ2-1|TRBV5-5|few
TGTGCCAGCAGCTTGCGTAGTCAAGGGTACAATGAGCAGTTCTTC
CASSLRSQGYNEQFF
>TRBD2|TRBJ2-1|TRBV7-3|-
TGTGCCAGTCGTCAGAGCGGGGGAGACTACAATGAGCAGTTCTTC
CASRQSGGDYNEQFF
>-|TRBJ1-5|TRBV7-9|-
TGTGCCAGCAGCTTACAAAATTCCGAGGAGCCCCAGCATTTT
CASSLQNSEEPQHF
>TRBD2|TRBJ2-3|TRBV4-1|few
TGCGCCAGCAGCCGGACGGGAGCGGGGGGCAGGGATACGCAGTATTTT
CASSRTGAGGRDTQYF
>TRBD1|TRBJ2-1|TRBV7-3|-
TGTGCCAGCAGTTTTACAGGGGGCGGAAACAATGAGCAGTTCTTC
CASSFTGGGNNEQFF
>TRBD1|TRBJ2-3|TRBV4-3|few
TGCGCCAGCAGCCGCCTACAGGGGGTAGGGGATACGCAGTATTTT
CASSRLQGVGDTQYF
>TRBD1|TRBJ1-1|TRBV30|-
TGTGCCCAGACCCCCGACAGGGACACTGAAGCTTTCTTT
CAQTPDRDTEAFF
>TRBD2|TRBJ2-1|TRBV7-2|-
TGTGCCAGCAGCTTAGGGCGGGGGGTTAACAATGAGCAGTTCTTC
CASSLGRGVNNEQFF
>-|TRBJ1-2|TRBV5-6|-
TGTGCCAGCAGCTTGGTACAGACTGCATATGGCTACACCTTC
CASSLVQTAYGYTF
>-|TRBJ1-4|TRBV7-2|-
TGTGCCAGCAGCGTAAACAGAGGTCCTAATGAAAAACTGTTTTTT
CASSVNRGPNEKLFF
>-|TRBJ2-5|TRBV7-2|-
TGTGCCAGCAGCCCCAAATGGGGGGAGACCCAGTACTTC
CASSPKWGETQYF
>-|TRBJ2-7|TRBV4-1|many
TGCGCCAGCAGCCCGCCGGGACAAGGCCCCGAGCAGTACTTC
CASSPPGQGPEQYF
>-|TRBJ2-1|TRBV20-1|-
TGCAGTGCGCAACGGGGGACCACTTACAATGAGCAGTTCTTC
CSAQRGTTYNEQFF
>-|TRBJ2-7|TRBV3-1|-
TGTGCCAGCAGCCAAGATCTGATCCCTAGAGAGCAGTACTTC
CASSQDLIPREQYF
>TRBD2|TRBJ2-7|TRBV18|-
TGTGCCAGCTCACCGGGGGGGTCCGCCTACGAGCAGTACTTC
CASSPGGSAYEQYF
>-|TRBJ2-5|TRBV29-1|-
TGCAGCGTCTTTCGAGGGGGGGAGACCCAGTACTTC
CSVFRGGETQYF
>-|TRBJ2-3|TRBV12-3/TRBV12-4|few
TGTGCCAGCAGCTATCGAACCAACGTTGATGATACGCAGTATTTT
CASSYRTNVDDTQYF
>-|TRBJ1-6|TRBV20-1|-
TGCAGTGCTAACTTCGGGCCCAATTCACCCCTCCACTTT
CSANFGPNSPLHF
>-|TRBJ1-2|TRBV9|few
TGTGCCAGCAGCGCCGCGGAGAGGGGGTTGGGTAACTATGGCTACACCTTC
CASSAAERGLGNYGYTF
>-|TRBJ1-2|TRBV30|few
TGTGCCTGGAGCAGGGATAACTATGGCTACACCTTC
CAWSRDNYGYTF
>-|TRBJ2-2|TRBV29-1|many
TGCAGCGGACAGCCGAACACCGGGGAGCTGTTTTTT
CSGQPNTGELFF
>-|TRBJ2-7|TRBV29-1|-
TGCAGCGTTGAATCGAATCTAGGGCAGTACTTC
CSVESNLGQYF
>TRBD1|TRBJ2-6|TRBV24-1|-
TGTGCCACCAGCCAGGGACAGAGGTTTCCCTTGGCGCTCTGTTTTGGGGCCAACGTCCTGACTTTC
CATSQGQRFPLALCFGANVLTF
>TRBD2|TRBJ2-7|TRBV28|-
TGTGCCAGCAGTCGCGTTGGGCGGGGGAGCTCCTACGAGCAGTACTTC
CASSRVGRGSSYEQYF
>-|TRBJ1-1|TRBV5-1|few
TGCGCCAGCAGACGGACGGGCGAGGAGGAAGCTTTCTTT
CASRRTGEEEAFF
>TRBD1|TRBJ1-2|TRBV4-1|few
TGCGCCAGCAGCCAAGGGGGGACAGGGCTCATCTATGGCTACACCTTC
CASSQGGTGLIYGYTF
>TRBD2|TRBJ2-3|TRBV7-3|-
TGTGCCAGCAGCTTACACGGGGGGGGCACAGATACGCAGTATTTT
CASSLHGGGTDTQYF
>-|TRBJ2-3|TRBV9|-
TGTGCCAGCAGCGTAGGGAGGGGGGGCCCCACAGATACGCAGTATTTT
CASSVGRGGPTDTQYF
>-|TRBJ2-5|TRBV11-2|-
TGTGCCAGCAGCGCCATAGTCGGGACCCAGTACTTC
CASSAIVGTQYF